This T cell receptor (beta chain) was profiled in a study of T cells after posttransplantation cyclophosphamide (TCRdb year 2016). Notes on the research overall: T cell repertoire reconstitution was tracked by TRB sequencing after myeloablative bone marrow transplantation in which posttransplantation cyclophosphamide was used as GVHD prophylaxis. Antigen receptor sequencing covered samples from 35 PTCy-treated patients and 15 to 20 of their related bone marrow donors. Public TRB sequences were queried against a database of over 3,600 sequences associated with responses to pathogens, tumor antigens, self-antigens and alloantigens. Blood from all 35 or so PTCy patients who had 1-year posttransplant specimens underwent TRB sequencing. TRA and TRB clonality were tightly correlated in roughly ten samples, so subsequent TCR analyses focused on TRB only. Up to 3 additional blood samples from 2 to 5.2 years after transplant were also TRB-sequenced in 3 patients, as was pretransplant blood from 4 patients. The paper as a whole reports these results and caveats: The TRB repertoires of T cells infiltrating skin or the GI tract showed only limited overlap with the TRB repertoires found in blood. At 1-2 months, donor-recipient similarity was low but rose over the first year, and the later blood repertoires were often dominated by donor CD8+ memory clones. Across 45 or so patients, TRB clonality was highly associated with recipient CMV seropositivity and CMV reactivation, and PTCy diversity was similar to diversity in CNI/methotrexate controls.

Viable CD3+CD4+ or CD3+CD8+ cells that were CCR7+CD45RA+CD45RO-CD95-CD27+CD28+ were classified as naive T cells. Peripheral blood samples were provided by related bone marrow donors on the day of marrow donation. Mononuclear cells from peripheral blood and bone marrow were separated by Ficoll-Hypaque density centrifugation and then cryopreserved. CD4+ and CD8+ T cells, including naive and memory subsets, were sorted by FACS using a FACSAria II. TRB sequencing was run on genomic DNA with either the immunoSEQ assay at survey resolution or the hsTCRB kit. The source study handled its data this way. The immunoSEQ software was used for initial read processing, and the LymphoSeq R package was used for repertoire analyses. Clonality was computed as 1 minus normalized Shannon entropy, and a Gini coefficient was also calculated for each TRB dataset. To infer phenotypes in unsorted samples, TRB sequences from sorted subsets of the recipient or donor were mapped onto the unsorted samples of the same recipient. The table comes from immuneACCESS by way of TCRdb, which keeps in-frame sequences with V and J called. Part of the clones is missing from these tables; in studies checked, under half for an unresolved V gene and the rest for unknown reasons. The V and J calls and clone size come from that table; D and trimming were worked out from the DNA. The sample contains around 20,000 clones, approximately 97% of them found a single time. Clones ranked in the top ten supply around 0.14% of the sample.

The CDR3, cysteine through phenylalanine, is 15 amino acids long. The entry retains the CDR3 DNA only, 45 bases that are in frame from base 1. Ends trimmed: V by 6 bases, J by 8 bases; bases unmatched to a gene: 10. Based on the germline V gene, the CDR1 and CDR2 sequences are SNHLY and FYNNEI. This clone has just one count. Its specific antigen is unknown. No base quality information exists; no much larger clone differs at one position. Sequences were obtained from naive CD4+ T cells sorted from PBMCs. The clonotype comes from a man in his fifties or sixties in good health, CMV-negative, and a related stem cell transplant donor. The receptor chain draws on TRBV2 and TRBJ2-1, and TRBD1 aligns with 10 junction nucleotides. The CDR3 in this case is CASRGQGSYYDEQFF. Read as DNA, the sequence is TGTGCCAGCAGGGGACAGGGGTCGTATTACGATGAGCAGTTCTTC. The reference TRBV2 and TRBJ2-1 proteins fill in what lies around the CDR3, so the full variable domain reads EPEVTQTPSHQVTQMGQEVILRCVPISNHLYFYWYRQILGQKVEFLVSFYNNEISEKSEIFDDQFSVERPDGSNFTLKIRSTKLEDSAMYFCASRGQGSYYDEQFFGPGTRLTVL.